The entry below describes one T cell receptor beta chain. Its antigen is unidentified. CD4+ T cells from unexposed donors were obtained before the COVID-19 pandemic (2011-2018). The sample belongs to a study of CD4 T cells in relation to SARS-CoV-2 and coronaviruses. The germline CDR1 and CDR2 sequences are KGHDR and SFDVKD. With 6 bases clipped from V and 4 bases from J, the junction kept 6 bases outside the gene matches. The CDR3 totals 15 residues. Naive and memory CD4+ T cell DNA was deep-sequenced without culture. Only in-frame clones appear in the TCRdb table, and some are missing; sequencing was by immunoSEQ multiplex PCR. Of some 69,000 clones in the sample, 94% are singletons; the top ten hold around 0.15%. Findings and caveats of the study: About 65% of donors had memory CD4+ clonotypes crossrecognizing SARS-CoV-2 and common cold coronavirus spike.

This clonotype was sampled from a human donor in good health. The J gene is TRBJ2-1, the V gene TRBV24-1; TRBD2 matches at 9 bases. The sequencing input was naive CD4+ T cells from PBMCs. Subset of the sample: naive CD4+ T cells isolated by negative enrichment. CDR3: CATSTPTSGYNEQFF. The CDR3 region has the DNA TGTGCCACCAGTACCCCGACTAGCGGTTACAATGAGCAGTTCTTC.